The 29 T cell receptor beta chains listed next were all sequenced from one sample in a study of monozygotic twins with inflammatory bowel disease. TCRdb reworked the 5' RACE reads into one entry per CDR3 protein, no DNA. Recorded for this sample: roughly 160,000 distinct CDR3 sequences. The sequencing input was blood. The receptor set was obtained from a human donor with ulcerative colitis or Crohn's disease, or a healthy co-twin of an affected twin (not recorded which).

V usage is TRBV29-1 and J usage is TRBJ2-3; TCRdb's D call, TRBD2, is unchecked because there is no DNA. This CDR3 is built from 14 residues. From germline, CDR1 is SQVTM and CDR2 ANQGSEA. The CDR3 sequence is CSVGRAGLTDTQYF.

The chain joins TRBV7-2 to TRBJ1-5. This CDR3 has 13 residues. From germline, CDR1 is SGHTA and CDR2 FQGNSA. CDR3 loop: CASSLAEVMPQHF. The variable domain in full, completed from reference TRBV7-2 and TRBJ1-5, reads GAGVSQSPSNKVTEKGKDVELRCDPISGHTALYWYRQSLGQGLEFLIYFQGNSAPDKSGLPSDRFSAERTGGSVSTLTIQRTQQEDSAVYLCASSLAEVMPQHFGDGTRLSIL.

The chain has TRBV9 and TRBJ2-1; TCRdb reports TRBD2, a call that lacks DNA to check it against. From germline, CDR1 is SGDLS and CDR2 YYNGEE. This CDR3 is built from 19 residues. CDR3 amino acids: CASSPMRGLAGGPYNEQFF.

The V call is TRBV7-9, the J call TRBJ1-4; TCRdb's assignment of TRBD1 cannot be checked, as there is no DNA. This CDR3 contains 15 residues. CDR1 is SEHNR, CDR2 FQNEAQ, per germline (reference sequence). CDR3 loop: CASSPPGHTNEKLFF.

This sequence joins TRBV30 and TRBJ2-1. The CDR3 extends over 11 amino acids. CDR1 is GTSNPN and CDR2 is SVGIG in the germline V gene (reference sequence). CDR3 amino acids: CACLEYNEQFF.

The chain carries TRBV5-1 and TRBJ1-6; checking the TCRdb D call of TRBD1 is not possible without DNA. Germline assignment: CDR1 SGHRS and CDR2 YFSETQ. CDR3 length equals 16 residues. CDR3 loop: CASSFNDRLGNSPLHF.

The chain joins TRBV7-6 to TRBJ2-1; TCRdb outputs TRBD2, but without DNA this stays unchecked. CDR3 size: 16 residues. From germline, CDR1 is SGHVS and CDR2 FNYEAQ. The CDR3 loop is CASSISLAGSYNEQFF.

The chain's CDR3 is CSVEGPPNTEAFF. The chain is built from TRBV29-1 and TRBJ1-1. This CDR3 region has 13 residues. Germline CDR1 is SQVTM and CDR2 is ANQGSEA. Full variable domain (remainder filled in from reference TRBV29-1 and TRBJ1-1): SAVISQKPSRDICQRGTSLTIQCQVDSQVTMMFWYRQQPGQSLTLIATANQGSEATYESGFVIDKFPISRPNLTFSTLTVSNMSPEDSSIYLCSVEGPPNTEAFFGQGTRLTVV.

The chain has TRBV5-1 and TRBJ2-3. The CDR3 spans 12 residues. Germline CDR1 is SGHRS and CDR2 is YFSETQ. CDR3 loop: CASSSTTDTQYF.

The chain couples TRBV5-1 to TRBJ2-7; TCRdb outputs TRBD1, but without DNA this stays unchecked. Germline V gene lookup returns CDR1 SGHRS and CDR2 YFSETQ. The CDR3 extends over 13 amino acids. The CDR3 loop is CASSYGTVYEQYF.

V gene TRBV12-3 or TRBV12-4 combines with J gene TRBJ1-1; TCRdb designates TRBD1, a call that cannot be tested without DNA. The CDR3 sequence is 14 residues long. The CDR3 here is CASRTGQGVVEAFF.

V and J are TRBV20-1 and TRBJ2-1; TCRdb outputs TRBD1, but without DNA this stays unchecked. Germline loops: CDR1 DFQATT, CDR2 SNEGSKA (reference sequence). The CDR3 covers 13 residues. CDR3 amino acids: CSASGGNYNEQFF.

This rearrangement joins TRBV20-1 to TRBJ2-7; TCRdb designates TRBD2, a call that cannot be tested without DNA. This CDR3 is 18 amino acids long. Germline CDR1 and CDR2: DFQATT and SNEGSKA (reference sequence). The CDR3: CSVAPGALAGKSSYEQYF.

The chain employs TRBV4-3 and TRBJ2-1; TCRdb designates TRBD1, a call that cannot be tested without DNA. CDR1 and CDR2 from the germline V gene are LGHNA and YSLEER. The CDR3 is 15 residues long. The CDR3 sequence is CASSRGGDRNNEQFF.

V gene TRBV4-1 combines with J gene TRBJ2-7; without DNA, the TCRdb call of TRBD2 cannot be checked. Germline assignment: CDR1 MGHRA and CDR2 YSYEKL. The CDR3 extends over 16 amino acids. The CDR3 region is CASSQEPTQRVNEQYF.

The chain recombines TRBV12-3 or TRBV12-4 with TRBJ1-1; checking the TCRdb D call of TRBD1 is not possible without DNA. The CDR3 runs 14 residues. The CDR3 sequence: CASSHITGGTEAFF.

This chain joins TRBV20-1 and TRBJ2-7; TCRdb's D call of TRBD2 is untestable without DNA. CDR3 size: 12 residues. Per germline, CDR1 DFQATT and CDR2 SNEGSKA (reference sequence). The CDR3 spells CSVTSGRYEQYF.

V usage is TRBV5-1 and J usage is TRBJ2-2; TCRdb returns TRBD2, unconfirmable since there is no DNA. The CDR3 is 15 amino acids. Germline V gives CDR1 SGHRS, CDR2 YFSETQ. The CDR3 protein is CASSSDRGRGRELFF.

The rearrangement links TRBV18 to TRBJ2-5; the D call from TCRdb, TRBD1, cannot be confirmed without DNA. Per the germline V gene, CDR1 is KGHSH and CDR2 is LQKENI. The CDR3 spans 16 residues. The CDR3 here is CASSPYDRGRQETQYF.

CDR3 sequence: CASSVVRETEAFF. The J gene is TRBJ1-1, the V gene TRBV6-1. The CDR3 extends over 13 amino acids. Germline V gives CDR1 MNHNS, CDR2 SASEGT.

CDR3 residues: CANPTGDDEQFF. The genes are TRBV5-1 and TRBJ2-1; TCRdb's D call of TRBD1 is untestable without DNA. The CDR3 consists of 12 residues. Germline V gives CDR1 SGHRS, CDR2 YFSETQ.

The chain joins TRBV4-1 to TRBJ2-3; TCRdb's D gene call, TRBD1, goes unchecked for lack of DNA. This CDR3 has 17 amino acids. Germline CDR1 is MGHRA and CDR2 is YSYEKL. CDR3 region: CASSHRAGTGAPDTQYF.

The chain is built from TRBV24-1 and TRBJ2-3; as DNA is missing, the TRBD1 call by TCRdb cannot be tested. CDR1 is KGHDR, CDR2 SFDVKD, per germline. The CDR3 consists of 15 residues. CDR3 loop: CATSDVTGFTDTQYF.

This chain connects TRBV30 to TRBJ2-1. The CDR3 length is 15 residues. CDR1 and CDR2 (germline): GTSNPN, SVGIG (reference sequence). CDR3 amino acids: CAWSAFGSSYNEQFF.

This chain's CDR3 is CASKLGAYGYTF. V usage is TRBV19 and J usage is TRBJ1-2; TCRdb proposes TRBD1, but this gene call is untestable without DNA. There are 12 residues in the CDR3. Per the germline V gene, CDR1 is LNHDA and CDR2 is SQIVND (reference sequence). Complete variable domain (other parts from reference TRBV19 and TRBJ1-2): DGGITQSPKYLFRKEGQNVTLSCEQNLNHDAMYWYRQDPGQGLRLIYYSQIVNDFQKGDIAEGYSVSREKKESFPLTVTSAQKNPTAFYLCASKLGAYGYTFGSGTRLTVV.

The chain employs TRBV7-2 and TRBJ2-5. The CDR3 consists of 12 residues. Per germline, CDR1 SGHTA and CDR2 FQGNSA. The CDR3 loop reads CASSRLEETQYF.

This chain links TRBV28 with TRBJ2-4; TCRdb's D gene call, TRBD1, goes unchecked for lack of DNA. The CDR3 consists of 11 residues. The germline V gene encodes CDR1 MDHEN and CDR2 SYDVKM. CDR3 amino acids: CASSRGHIQYF.

CDR3 loop: CSAAPDSYGYTF. The V call is TRBV20-1, the J call TRBJ1-2; lacking DNA, the TRBD1 call made by TCRdb goes unchecked. Germline CDR1 is DFQATT and CDR2 is SNEGSKA (reference sequence). CDR3 length equals 12 residues.

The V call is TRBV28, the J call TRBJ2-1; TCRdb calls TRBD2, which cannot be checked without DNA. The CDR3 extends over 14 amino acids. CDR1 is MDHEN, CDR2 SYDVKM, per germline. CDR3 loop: CASTLGGNYNEQFF.